These 30 T cell receptor beta chains were all obtained from the same sample, sequenced in a study of blood T cell repertoires in COVID-19. This table comes from immunoSEQ multiplex PCR, and its TCRdb copy is limited to in-frame clones, with some not included. This table holds about 390,000 clones, more than 75% found once. The specimen sequenced was peripheral blood. Source of these receptors: a woman aged 55-69 years with COVID-19, enrolled during active disease.

In this sample, this clone turned up a few times. The chain uses TRBV6-5 and TRBJ2-7, with TRBD1 matching 10 bases. CDR3 size: 14 residues. CDR1 and CDR2 (germline): MNHEY, SVGAGI. V lost 0 bases and J lost 5; bases outside the gene matches: 1. The chain's CDR3 is CASSYSGTGDEQYF. CDR3 bases: TGTGCCAGCAGTTACTCCGGGACAGGGGACGAGCAGTACTTC.

This clone was observed a few times. The chain has TRBV28 and TRBJ2-1; D call uncertain. CDR1 and CDR2 from the germline V gene are MDHEN and SYDVKM. Trimming took 4 bases from V and 0 from J, leaving 16 bases between them. This CDR3 is 17 amino acids long. CDR3 protein: CASSSPEAPSSYNEQFF. DNA of the CDR3: TGTGCCAGCAGTTCCCCCGAGGCCCCTAGCTCCTACAATGAGCAGTTCTTC.

The CDR3: CASSPPRAGEEGYTF. In nucleotides, the CDR3 is TGTGCCAGCTCACCACCGCGTGCGGGAGAGGAAGGCTACACCTTC. The rearrangement uses TRBV18 and TRBJ1-2; D is ambiguous. V lost 0 bases and J 8 bases, leaving 16 bases between the germline ends. Germline loops: CDR1 KGHSH, CDR2 LQKENI. The CDR3 has 15 residues.

The chain combines TRBV7-3 with TRBJ2-7; tentative D call: TRBD1 (6 bases). The CDR3 is 15 amino acids. Germline V gene lookup returns CDR1 SGHTA and CDR2 FQGTGA. V was trimmed by 5 bases and J by 3 bases, leaving 17 bases between them. CDR3 nucleotides: TGTGCCAGCAGCCCCGTGGTGGGGGCTTTCTACGAGCAGTACTTC. Residues: CASSPVVGAFYEQYF.

This chain connects TRBV28 to TRBJ1-6, with a possible D match to TRBD1 (6 bases). The length of the CDR3 is 16 residues. V lost 10 bases and J 6 bases, leaving 22 bases between the germline ends. Germline V gene sequence: CDR1 MDHEN, CDR2 SYDVKM. CDR3 coding DNA: TGTGCCACCCTCGAAATCGGGACATTGCTTAATTCACCCCTCCACTTT. As protein: CATLEIGTLLNSPLHF.

The chain carries TRBV5-1 and TRBJ1-1; D is unclear. This CDR3 is 14 amino acids long. The ends were cut back, 10 bases at V and 0 bases at J, with 16 bases in the middle. CDR1 and CDR2 (germline): SGHRS, YFSETQ. This CDR3 reads CARTSQIMNTEAFF. The CDR3 nucleotides are TGCGCCCGTACCTCACAGATCATGAACACTGAAGCTTTCTTT.

Only one count was recorded for this clone. The rearrangement links TRBV9 to TRBJ2-5; TRBD2 agrees at 8 bases. Looked up from germline, CDR1 is SGDLS and CDR2 is YYNGEE. V was pared by 4 bases and J by 5 bases, with 16 bases of the junction left unmatched. This CDR3 is built from 17 residues. This CDR3 is CASSPRRGGVVVETQYF. DNA for the CDR3: TGTGCCAGCAGCCCCAGACGGGGGGGCGTCGTCGTCGAGACCCAGTACTTC.

On this clone itself: An end of the junction does not agree with germline; a read error may underlie this. This sequence joins TRBV5-1 and TRBJ2-1; 11 nucleotides match TRBD2. There are 16 residues in the CDR3. Germline CDR1 and CDR2: SGHRS and YFSETQ. CDR3 region: CASSLGTSGYYNEQFF. The CDR3 region has the DNA TGCGCCAGCAGTTTGGGGACTAGCGGATACTACAATGAGCAGTTCTTC.

This clone came up once. This rearrangement joins TRBV19 to TRBJ2-7, with a tentative D call TRBD2 (5 bases). The CDR3 spans 16 residues. Germline V gives CDR1 LNHDA, CDR2 SQIVND (reference sequence). V was cut by 5 bases and J by 6 bases, with 23 bases left in between. The CDR3 DNA is TGTGCCAGTAGTCCTCTGAATGGGCCGGACTGGCGCGAGCAGTACTTC. Translating it yields CASSPLNGPDWREQYF.

V is TRBV5-1 and J is TRBJ2-2; the D gene is possibly TRBD2 (6 bases). Germline V gene sequence: CDR1 SGHRS, CDR2 YFSETQ. V was clipped by 4 bases and J by 5 bases, with 15 bases between them. The CDR3 consists of 15 residues. The CDR3 DNA is TGCGCCAGCAGCCTAAAGGACTATCAGACCGGGGAGCTGTTTTTT. This gives the protein CASSLKDYQTGELFF.

The V gene is TRBV6-1, the J gene TRBJ1-5; no reliable D call. The length of the CDR3 is 13 residues. Germline CDR1 MNHNS, CDR2 SASEGT. V was clipped by 1 base and J by 7 bases, with 8 bases between them. In DNA form, the CDR3 reads TGTGCCAGCAGTGAAGGAGGGAAACAGCCCCAGCATTTT. The encoded protein is CASSEGGKQPQHF.

The chain employs TRBV7-3 and TRBJ2-5; 9 nucleotides line up with TRBD1. The CDR3 has 15 residues. The V and J ends lost 0 bases and 7 bases, in that order; junction bases with no gene match: 6. CDR1 and CDR2 (germline): SGHTA, FQGTGA. CDR3 sequence reads: CASSLTRDRVATQYF. DNA of the CDR3: TGTGCCAGCAGCTTAACGCGGGACAGGGTGGCGACCCAGTACTTC.

This clone turned up a few times. This chain joins TRBV5-3 and TRBJ2-7, with a possible D match to TRBD1 (6 bases). TRBV5-3 is treated as an ORF (open reading frame) with a function not yet certain. This CDR3 spans 13 amino acids. The ends were cut back, 6 bases at V and 6 bases at J, with 16 bases in the middle. The CDR3 coding sequence is TGTGCCAGAATTTCGGGACACTCGGGCGAGCAGTACTTC. It encodes CARISGHSGEQYF.

V is TRBV6-5 and J is TRBJ2-1, with TRBD1 as a possible D gene (6 bases). Trimming shortened V by 3 bases and J by 9 bases, and 18 bases separated the two germline ends. The CDR3 totals 15 residues. Germline V gene lookup returns CDR1 MNHEY and CDR2 SVGAGI. CDR3 DNA: TGTGCCAGCAGTTATTCCCGCGAAACAGGGAGTGAGCAGTTCTTC. Amino acid sequence: CASSYSRETGSEQFF.

The gene calls are TRBV7-3 and TRBJ1-2; 7 bases line up with TRBD1. Per germline, CDR1 SGHTA and CDR2 FQGTGA. The CDR3 loop spans 14 amino acids. The V gene end was trimmed by 5 bases and the J gene end by 2 bases; junction bases not matched to a gene: 5. CDR3 sequence reads: CASSATGVNYGYTF. The CDR3 DNA sequence: TGTGCCAGCAGCGCCACAGGGGTGAACTATGGCTACACCTTC. The complete variable domain, with remaining parts taken from reference TRBV7-3 and TRBJ1-2, reads GAGVSQTPSNKVTEKGKYVELRCDPISGHTALYWYRQSLGQGPEFLIYFQGTGAADDSGLPNDRFFAVRPEGSVSTLKIQRTERGDSAVYLCASSATGVNYGYTFGSGTRLTVV.

V is TRBV29-1 and J is TRBJ1-1; D might be TRBD1 (6 bases). There are 13 residues in the CDR3. Germline CDR1 and CDR2: SQVTM and ANQGSEA. V lost 7 bases to trimming and J lost 4 bases, with 16 bases between them. The CDR3 protein is CSGQQGRTTEAFF. The CDR3 DNA follows: TGCAGCGGTCAACAGGGTCGGACCACTGAAGCTTTCTTT.

This chain joins TRBV4-1 and TRBJ2-6; D unresolved. This CDR3 has 17 amino acids. CDR1 is MGHRA and CDR2 is YSYEKL in the germline V gene. Trimming took off 1 base at V and 2 bases at J, with 12 bases between the two ends. CDR3 sequence reads: CASSQVGWATGANVLTF. The CDR3 coding sequence is TGCGCCAGCAGCCAAGTGGGTTGGGCAACTGGGGCCAACGTCCTGACTTTC.

The rearrangement uses TRBV6-5 and TRBJ1-1; perhaps TRBD1 as D (6 bases). The V gene lost 5 bases and the J gene lost 0 bases, with 13 bases spanning the gap. Germline V gene lookup returns CDR1 MNHEY and CDR2 SVGAGI. The CDR3 sequence is 15 residues long. The CDR3 nucleotides read TGTGCCAGCAGTAACATCGGACAGATGAACACTGAAGCTTTCTTT. Translated, it gives CASSNIGQMNTEAFF.

This chain joins TRBV7-2 and TRBJ2-5; 9 bases fit TRBD2. Germline V lookup: CDR1 SGHTA, CDR2 FQGNSA. The CDR3 totals 14 residues. Unmatched junction bases numbered 8, after V lost 5 bases and J lost 7 bases. CDR3 sequence (DNA): TGTGCCAGCAGCCTGGGCGGGGGGGTGAGGACCCAGTACTTC. Protein: CASSLGGGVRTQYF.

This clone was seen only once. CDR3 bases: TGCGCCAGCAGCCCAGACTTCAGGGCAGCCTCTAACTATGGCTACACCTTC. This codes for CASSPDFRAASNYGYTF. The chain combines TRBV4-1 with TRBJ1-2; tentative D call: TRBD1 (5 bases). Trimming shortened V by 4 bases and J by 0 bases, and 18 bases separated the two germline ends. The length of the CDR3 is 17 residues. Per the germline V gene, CDR1 is MGHRA and CDR2 is YSYEKL.

This CDR3 reads CASSARQGTQGYTF. Here the CDR3 DNA reads TGTGCCAGCAGCGCACGACAGGGAACACAAGGCTACACCTTC. This chain links TRBV9 with TRBJ1-2, with 7 bases matching TRBD1. Germline trimming cut 3 bases from V and 8 bases from J; bases unmatched to any gene: 10. This CDR3 contains 14 residues. Germline CDR1 and CDR2: SGDLS and YYNGEE.

Points on this clone: Relative to the germline gene, one junction end is altered; a read error may explain this. The chain recombines TRBV5-6 with TRBJ2-5; 8 nucleotides agree with TRBD1. This CDR3 comprises 15 residues. CDR1 SGHDT and CDR2 YYEEEE come from the germline V gene. The CDR3 nucleotides read TGTGCCAGCAGTCCAGGGACAGGATACCAAGGGACCCAGTACTTC. Translated, it gives CASSPGTGYQGTQYF.

This clone was seen once. V gene TRBV28 combines with J gene TRBJ1-2, with no clear D. Germline V lookup: CDR1 MDHEN, CDR2 SYDVKM. CDR3 size: 15 residues. With 3 bases removed from V and 6 bases from J, the gap between germline ends came to 17 bases. CDR3: CASSFPSGESNGYTF. The CDR3 DNA follows: TGTGCCAGCAGTTTCCCCTCCGGAGAGAGCAATGGCTACACCTTC.

The chain has TRBV19 and TRBJ1-6; TRBD1 might be the D (6 bases). The CDR3 consists of 15 residues. V was clipped by 0 bases and J by 13 bases, with 16 bases between them. Germline V gene lookup returns CDR1 LNHDA and CDR2 SQIVND (reference sequence). The CDR3 reads CASSIDGGGRYPLHF. CDR3 DNA: TGTGCCAGTAGTATAGATGGGGGGGGCCGTTACCCCCTCCACTTT.

The genes are TRBV14 and TRBJ2-1; TRBD2 matches at 10 bases. In germline, CDR1 is SGHDN, CDR2 FVKESK. V shed 4 bases, J shed 7 bases, and the junction held 10 bases outside the gene matches. The CDR3 sequence is 16 residues long. In DNA, the CDR3 is TGTGCCAGCAGCCCTCGGGTAGCGGGGGGCCATAATGAGCAGTTCTTC. Its protein product is CASSPRVAGGHNEQFF.

With respect to this clone: Other DNA sequences from this sample encode an identical CDR3 as well. This chain links TRBV5-1 with TRBJ1-2; 7 positions match TRBD1. The V gene end was trimmed by 2 bases and the J gene end by 5 bases; junction bases not matched to a gene: 3. This CDR3 region has 13 residues. The V gene's germline CDR1 is SGHRS and CDR2 YFSETQ. CDR3 coding DNA: TGCGCCAGCAGCTTAGGACAGGAGTATGGCTACACCTTC. Its protein is CASSLGQEYGYTF. Full variable domain (missing parts from reference TRBV5-1 and TRBJ1-2): KAGVTQTPRYLIKTRGQQVTLSCSPISGHRSVSWYQQTPGQGLQFLFEYFSETQRNKGNFPGRFSGRQFSNSRSEMNVSTLELGDSALYLCASSLGQEYGYTFGSGTRLTVV.

As DNA, the CDR3 is TGTGCCAGTAGACTTCCCGGTAACTATGGCTACACCTTC. This translates into CASRLPGNYGYTF. V gene TRBV19 combines with J gene TRBJ1-2; D not resolved. The CDR3 consists of 13 residues. Germline CDR1 and CDR2: LNHDA and SQIVND (reference sequence). Trimming took 6 bases from V and 1 from J, leaving 9 bases between them. The full variable domain, its missing parts supplied by reference TRBV19 and TRBJ1-2, is DGGITQSPKYLFRKEGQNVTLSCEQNLNHDAMYWYRQDPGQGLRLIYYSQIVNDFQKGDIAEGYSVSREKKESFPLTVTSAQKNPTAFYLCASRLPGNYGYTFGSGTRLTVV.

V gene TRBV19 combines with J gene TRBJ2-3; TRBD2 matches at 9 bases. The germline CDR1 and CDR2 sequences are LNHDA and SQIVND (reference sequence). The V segment lost 6 bases and the J segment 1 base; nucleotides outside the gene matches: 2. CDR3 length: 14 residues. The CDR3 nucleotides read TGTGCCAGTAGGGAGCGGGGGGGCACAGATACGCAGTATTTT. This gives the protein CASRERGGTDTQYF.

The sample holds a few counts of this clone. The chain is built from TRBV3-1 (or the pseudogene TRBV3-2) and TRBJ1-4; D may be TRBD1 (5 bases). V lost 1 base and J lost 8, with 11 bases in between. CDR1 is LGHDT, CDR2 YNNKEL, per germline (reference sequence). The CDR3 consists of 14 residues. The CDR3 DNA sequence: TGTGCCAGCAGCCAAGTTCAGGGAAGCGAAAAACTGTTTTTT. Translated: CASSQVQGSEKLFF.

This rearrangement joins TRBV6-5 to TRBJ1-1; 9 bases agree with TRBD1. V gave up 4 bases and J gave up 9 bases; unmatched junction bases: 3. The CDR3 spans 12 residues. Germline CDR1 is MNHEY and CDR2 is SVGAGI. The CDR3 region is CASSSTGGKAFF. In DNA, the CDR3 is TGTGCCAGCAGTTCTACAGGGGGCAAAGCTTTCTTT.